What follows is one T cell receptor beta chain and its context. The data originate from a study of blood T cell repertoires in COVID-19. Looking at the study overall: Material from acute and convalescent COVID-19 was sourced from the United States, Italy and Spain.

The germline V gene encodes CDR1 SGHTA and CDR2 FQGNSA. This CDR3 is 17 amino acids long. V lost 5 bases and J 5 bases, leaving 24 bases between the germline ends. Under the authors' procedure: Using reference gene primer amplification, nucleated cell counts were estimated. TCRdb's table, derived via immunoSEQ multiplex PCR, lists solely in-frame clones and lacks some. The DNA was the basis for D and trimming; V, J and clone size are from that table. The data hold about 140,000 clones, with around 78% observed a single time. The sample was peripheral blood. The sequence derives from a woman older than 75 with active or convalescent COVID-19. V gene TRBV7-2 combines with J gene TRBJ2-5, with a weak D call TRBD1 (6 bases). DNA of the CDR3: TGTGCCAGCAGCAAATGGGGGCCAGGGGTTGAGCGGGAGACCCAGTACTTC. Protein sequence: CASSKWGPGVERETQYF.